This TCR beta chain comes out of a study of cytotoxic CD8 clonotypes in ibrutinib-treated CLL. Overall study: Among responders, some 25 were partial and 2 complete; after median roughly 65 months, 14 stayed remitted and 12 progressed. Overall study results and limits: At progression, clonality fell back toward baseline after rising at ibrutinib response.

For this clone: Antigen specificity is unknown.

CDR3 length equals 17 residues. The germline V and J ends were trimmed by 5 bases and 12 bases, with 28 bases remaining between them. The germline gives CDR1 SGHVS, CDR2 FQNEAQ. TCR beta library input comprised around 2 micrograms of genomic DNA from cryopreserved PBMCs. The planned depth of sequencing spanned 1 in 200,000 to 1 in 1 million T cells. Sequencing was performed with immunoSEQ multiplex PCR; in TCRdb, only in-frame clones are kept and a portion is missing. In the table there are 150,000 or so clones, around three quarters of which are singletons. Source: PBMCs, taken after 12 months of ibrutinib treatment. This sequence joins TRBV7-8 and TRBJ2-2, with D possibly TRBD1 on 6 matching bases. The TCR originated in a human donor with chronic lymphocytic leukemia. CDR3: CASSPGSDTGTPGKLFF. Here the CDR3 DNA reads TGTGCCAGCAGCCCCGGAAGCGACACAGGGACCCCGGGGAAGCTGTTTTTT.